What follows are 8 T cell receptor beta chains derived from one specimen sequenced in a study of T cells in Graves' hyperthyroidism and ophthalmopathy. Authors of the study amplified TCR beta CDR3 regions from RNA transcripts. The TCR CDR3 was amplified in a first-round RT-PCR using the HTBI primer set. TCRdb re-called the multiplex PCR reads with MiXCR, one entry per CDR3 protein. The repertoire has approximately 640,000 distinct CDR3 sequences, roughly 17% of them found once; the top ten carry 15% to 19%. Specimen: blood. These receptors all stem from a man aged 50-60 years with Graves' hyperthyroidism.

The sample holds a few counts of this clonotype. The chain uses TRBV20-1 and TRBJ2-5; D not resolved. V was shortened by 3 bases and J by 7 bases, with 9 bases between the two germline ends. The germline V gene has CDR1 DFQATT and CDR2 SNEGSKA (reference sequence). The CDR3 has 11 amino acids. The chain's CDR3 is CSASGPSTQYF. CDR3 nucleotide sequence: TGCAGTGCTAGTGGGCCGTCGACCCAGTACTTC.

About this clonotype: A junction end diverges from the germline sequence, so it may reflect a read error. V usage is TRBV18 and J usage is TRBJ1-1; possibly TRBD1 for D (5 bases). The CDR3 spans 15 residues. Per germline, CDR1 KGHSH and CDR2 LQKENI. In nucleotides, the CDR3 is TGTGCCAGCTCACCGCAATCGACAGAGAACACTGAAACTTTCTTT. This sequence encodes CASSPQSTENTETFF. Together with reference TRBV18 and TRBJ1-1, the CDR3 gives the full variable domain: NAGVMQNPRHLVRRRGQEARLRCSPMKGHSHVYWYRQLPEEGLKFMVYLQKENIIDESGMPKERFSAEFPKEGPSILRIQQVVRGDSAAYFCASSPQSTENTETFFGQGTRLTVV.

CDR3 sequence (DNA): TGCAGCGTTGAAGATTATGACACCGCCGGGGAGCTGTTTTTT. It specifies CSVEDYDTAGELFF. V and J are TRBV29-1 and TRBJ2-2; D remains ambiguous. The V end was cut by 0 bases, the J end by 6 bases, with 11 bases between. Germline CDR1 SQVTM, CDR2 ANQGSEA. CDR3 size: 14 residues.

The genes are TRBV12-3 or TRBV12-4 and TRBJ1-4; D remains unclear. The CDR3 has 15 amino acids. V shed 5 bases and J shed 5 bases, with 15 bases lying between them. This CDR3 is CASSPDGLHNEKLFF. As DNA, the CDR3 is TGTGCCAGCAGTCCTGACGGTCTTCACAATGAAAAACTGTTTTTT.

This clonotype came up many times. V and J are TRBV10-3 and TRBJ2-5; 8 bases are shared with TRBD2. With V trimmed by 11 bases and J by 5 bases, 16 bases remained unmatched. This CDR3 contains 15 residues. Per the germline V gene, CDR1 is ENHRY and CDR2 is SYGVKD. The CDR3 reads CASWKGGRSGETQYF. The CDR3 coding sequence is TGTGCCTCTTGGAAGGGCGGGAGGTCGGGCGAGACCCAGTACTTC.

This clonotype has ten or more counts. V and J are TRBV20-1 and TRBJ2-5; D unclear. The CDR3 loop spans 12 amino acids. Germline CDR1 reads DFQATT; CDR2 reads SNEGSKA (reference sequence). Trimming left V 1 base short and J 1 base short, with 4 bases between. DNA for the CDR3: TGCAGTGCTAGAGCGCCCCAAGAGACCCAGTACTTC. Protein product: CSARAPQETQYF.

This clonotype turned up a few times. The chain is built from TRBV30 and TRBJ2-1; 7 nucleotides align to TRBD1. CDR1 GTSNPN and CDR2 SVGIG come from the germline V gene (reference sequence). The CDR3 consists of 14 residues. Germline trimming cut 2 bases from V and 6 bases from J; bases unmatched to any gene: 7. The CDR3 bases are TGTGCCTGGAGTCCAGGACAGGTGGTCAATGAGCAGTTCTTC. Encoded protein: CAWSPGQVVNEQFF.

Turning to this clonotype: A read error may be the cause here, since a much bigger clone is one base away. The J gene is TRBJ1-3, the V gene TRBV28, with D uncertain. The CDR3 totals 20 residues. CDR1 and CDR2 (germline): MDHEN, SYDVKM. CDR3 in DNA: TGTGCCAGCAGTCGCCGTCAGTCATATGGGTCCAATCGCTCTGGAGACACCATATATTTT. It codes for CASSRRQSYGSNRSGDTIYF. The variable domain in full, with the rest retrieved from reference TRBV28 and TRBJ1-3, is DVKVTQSSRYLVKRTGEKVFLECVQDMDHENMFWYRQDPGLGLRLIYFSYDVKMKEKGDIPEGYSVSREKKERFSLILESASTNQTSMYLCASSRRQSYGSNRSGDTIYFGEGSWLTVV.